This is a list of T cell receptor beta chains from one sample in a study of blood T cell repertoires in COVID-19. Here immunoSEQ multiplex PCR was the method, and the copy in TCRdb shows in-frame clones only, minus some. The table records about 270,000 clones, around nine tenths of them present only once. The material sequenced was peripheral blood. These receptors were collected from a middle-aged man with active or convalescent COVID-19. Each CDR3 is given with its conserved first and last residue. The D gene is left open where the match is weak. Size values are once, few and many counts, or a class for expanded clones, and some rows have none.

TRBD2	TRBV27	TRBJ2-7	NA	CASSLLGLEGLEQYF	TGTGCCAGCAGTTTGTTGGGACTAGAGGGTCTCGAGCAGTACTTC
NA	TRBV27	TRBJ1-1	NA	CASRDDRNTEAFF	TGTGCCAGCAGGGACGACAGGAACACTGAAGCTTTCTTT
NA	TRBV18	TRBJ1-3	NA	CASSPDSSGNTIYF	TGTGCCAGCTCACCGGACAGCTCTGGAAACACCATATATTTT
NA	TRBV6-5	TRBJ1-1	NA	CASSYSSSADFLTFF	TGTGCCAGCAGTTACTCTAGTTCGGCGGACTTTCTAACTTTCTTT
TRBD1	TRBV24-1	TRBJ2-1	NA	CATGTGIFNEQFF	TGTGCCACCGGGACAGGGATTTTCAATGAGCAGTTCTTC
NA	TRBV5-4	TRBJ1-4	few	CASGQVGYEKLFF	TGTGCCAGCGGACAAGTAGGATATGAAAAACTGTTTTTT
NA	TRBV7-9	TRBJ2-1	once	CASSLGSLVGEQFF	TGTGCCAGCAGCTTAGGGTCACTGGTTGGTGAGCAGTTCTTC
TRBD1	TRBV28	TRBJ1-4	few	CASRQSGRGESEKLFF	TGTGCCAGCAGACAAAGTGGCAGGGGGGAAAGTGAAAAACTGTTTTTT
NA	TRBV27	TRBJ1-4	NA	CASSSTPSGLRGEKLFF	TGTGCCAGCAGTTCTACCCCCTCGGGACTTCGAGGGGAAAAACTGTTTTTT
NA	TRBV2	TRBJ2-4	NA	CASSRTGVPGKNIQYF	TGTGCCAGCAGTCGTACCGGAGTGCCTGGCAAAAACATTCAGTACTTC
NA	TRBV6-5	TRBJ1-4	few	CASSYSGLDNEKLFF	TGTGCCAGCAGTTACTCCGGACTGGATAATGAAAAACTGTTTTTT
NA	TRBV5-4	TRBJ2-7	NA	CASSLGPDSSYEQYF	TGTGCCAGCAGCTTGGGGCCGGACTCCTCCTACGAGCAGTACTTC
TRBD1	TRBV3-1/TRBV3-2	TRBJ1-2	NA	CASSQRGQGARLDGYTF	TGTGCCAGCAGCCAGAGGGGACAGGGGGCGCGGTTGGATGGCTACACCTTC
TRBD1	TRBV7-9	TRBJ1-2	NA	CASSFGQGHWGYTF	TGTGCCAGCAGCTTCGGACAGGGGCACTGGGGCTACACCTTC
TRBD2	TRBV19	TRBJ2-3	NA	CASSIGLAGSTDTQYF	TGTGCCAGTAGTATAGGGCTAGCGGGGTCCACAGATACGCAGTATTTT
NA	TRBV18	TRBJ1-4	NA	CASSPPGQGRNEKLFF	TGTGCCAGCTCACCACCCGGGCAGGGGAGAAATGAAAAACTGTTTTTT
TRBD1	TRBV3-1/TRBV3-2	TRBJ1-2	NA	CASSQGDRLAYGYTF	TGTGCCAGCAGCCAAGGGGACAGGCTAGCATATGGCTACACCTTC
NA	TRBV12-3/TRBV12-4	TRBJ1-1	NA	CASSLGLPLGAFF	TGTGCCAGCAGTTTGGGACTTCCCCTTGGGGCTTTCTTT
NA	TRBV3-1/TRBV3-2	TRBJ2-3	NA	CASSQETSISTDTQYF	TGTGCCAGCAGCCAAGAGACTAGTATTAGCACAGATACGCAGTATTTT
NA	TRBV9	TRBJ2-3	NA	CASSVAAVDTQYF	TGTGCCAGCAGCGTAGCGGCGGTAGATACGCAGTATTTT